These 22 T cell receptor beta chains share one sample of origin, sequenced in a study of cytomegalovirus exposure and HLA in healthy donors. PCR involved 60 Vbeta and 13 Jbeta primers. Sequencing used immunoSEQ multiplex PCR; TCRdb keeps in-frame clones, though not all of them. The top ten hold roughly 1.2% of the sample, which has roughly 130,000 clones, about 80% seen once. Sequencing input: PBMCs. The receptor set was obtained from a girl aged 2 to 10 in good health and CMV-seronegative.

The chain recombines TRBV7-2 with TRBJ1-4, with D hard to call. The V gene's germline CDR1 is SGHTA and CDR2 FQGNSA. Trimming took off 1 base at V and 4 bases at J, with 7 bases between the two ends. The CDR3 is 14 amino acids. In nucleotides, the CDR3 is TGTGCCAGCAGCTTAGACAGCATTAATGAAAAACTGTTTTTT. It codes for CASSLDSINEKLFF.

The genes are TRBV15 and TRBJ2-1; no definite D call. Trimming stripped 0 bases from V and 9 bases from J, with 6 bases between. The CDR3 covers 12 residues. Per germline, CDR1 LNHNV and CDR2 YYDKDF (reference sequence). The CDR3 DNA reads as TGTGCCACCAGCAGAGATCCTAGTGAGCAGTTCTTC. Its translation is CATSRDPSEQFF.

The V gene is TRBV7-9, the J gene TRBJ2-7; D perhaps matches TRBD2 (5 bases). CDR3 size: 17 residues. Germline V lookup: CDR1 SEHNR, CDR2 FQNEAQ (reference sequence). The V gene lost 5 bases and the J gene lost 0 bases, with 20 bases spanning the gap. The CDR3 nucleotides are TGTGCCAGCAGCACCCCCTATGGAGGATCGGGCTCCTACGAGCAGTACTTC. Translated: CASSTPYGGSGSYEQYF.

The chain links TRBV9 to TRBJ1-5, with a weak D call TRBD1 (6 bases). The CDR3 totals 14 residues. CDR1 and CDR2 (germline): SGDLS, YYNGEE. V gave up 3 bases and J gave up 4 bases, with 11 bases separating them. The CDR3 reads CASSAGTTNQPQHF. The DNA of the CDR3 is TGTGCCAGCAGCGCCGGGACAACGAATCAGCCCCAGCATTTT.

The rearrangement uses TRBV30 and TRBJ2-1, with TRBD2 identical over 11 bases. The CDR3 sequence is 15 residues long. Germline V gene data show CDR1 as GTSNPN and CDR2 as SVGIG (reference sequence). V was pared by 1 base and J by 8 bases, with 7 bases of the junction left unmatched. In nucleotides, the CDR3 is TGTGCCTGGAGTGGGTCTAGCGGGGGGTACTATGAGCAGTTCTTC. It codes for CAWSGSSGGYYEQFF.

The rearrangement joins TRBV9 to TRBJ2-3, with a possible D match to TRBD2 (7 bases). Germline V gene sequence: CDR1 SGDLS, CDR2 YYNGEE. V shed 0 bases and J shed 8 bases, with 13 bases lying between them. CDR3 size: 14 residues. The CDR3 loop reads CASSVGKGGGTQYF. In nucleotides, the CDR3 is TGTGCCAGCAGCGTAGGCAAAGGGGGGGGTACGCAGTATTTT.

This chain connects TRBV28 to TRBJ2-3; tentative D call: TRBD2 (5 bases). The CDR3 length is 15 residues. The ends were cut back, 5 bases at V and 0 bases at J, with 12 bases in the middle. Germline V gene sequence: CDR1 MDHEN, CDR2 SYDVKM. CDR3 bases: TGTGCCAGCAGTCCGAGCGGACCTAGCACAGATACGCAGTATTTT. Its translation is CASSPSGPSTDTQYF.

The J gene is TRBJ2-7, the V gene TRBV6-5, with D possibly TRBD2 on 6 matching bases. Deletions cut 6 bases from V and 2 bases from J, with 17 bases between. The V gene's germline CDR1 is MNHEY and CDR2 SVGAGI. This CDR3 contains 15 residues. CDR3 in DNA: TGTGCCAGCAGAGCCGCATGGGGACTTACCTACGAGCAGTACTTC. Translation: CASRAAWGLTYEQYF.

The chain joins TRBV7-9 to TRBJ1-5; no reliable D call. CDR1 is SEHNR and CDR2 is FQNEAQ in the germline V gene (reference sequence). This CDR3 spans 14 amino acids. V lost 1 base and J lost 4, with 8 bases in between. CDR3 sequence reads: CASSLGTQNQPQHF. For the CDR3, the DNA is TGTGCCAGCAGCTTAGGCACACAAAATCAGCCCCAGCATTTT.

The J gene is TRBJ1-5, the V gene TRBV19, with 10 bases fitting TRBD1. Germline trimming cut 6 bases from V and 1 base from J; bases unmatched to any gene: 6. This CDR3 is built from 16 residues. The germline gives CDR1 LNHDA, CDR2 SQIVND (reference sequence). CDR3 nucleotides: TGTGCCAGTAGCCAAGGGACAGGGGCGAGCAATCAGCCCCAGCATTTT. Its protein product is CASSQGTGASNQPQHF. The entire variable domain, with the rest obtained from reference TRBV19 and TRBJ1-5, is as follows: DGGITQSPKYLFRKEGQNVTLSCEQNLNHDAMYWYRQDPGQGLRLIYYSQIVNDFQKGDIAEGYSVSREKKESFPLTVTSAQKNPTAFYLCASSQGTGASNQPQHFGDGTRLSIL.

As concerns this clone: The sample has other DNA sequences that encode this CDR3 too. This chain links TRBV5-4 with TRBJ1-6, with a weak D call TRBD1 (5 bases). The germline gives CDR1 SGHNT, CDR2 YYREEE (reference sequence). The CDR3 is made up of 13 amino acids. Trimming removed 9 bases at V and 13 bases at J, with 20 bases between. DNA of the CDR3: TGTGCCACAAAGGTCCCGGGGGAATCCCCCCTCCACTTT. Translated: CATKVPGESPLHF.

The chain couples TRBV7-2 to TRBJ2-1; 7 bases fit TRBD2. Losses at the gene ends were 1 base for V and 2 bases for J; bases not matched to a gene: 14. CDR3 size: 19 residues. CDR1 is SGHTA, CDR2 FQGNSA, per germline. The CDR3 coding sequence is TGTGCCAGCAGCTTAGTTGGTAGCGGGCCCTTTCTTACCTACAATGAGCAGTTCTTC. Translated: CASSLVGSGPFLTYNEQFF.

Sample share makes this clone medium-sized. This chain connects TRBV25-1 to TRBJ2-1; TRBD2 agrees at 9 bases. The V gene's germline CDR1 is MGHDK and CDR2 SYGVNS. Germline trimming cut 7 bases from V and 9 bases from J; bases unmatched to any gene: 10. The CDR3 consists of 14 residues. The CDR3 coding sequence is TGTGCCAGCAAGAATAGTAGCGGGAGTTTTGAGCAGTTCTTC. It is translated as CASKNSSGSFEQFF. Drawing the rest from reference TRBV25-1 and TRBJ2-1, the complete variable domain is EADIYQTPRYLVIGTGKKITLECSQTMGHDKMYWYQQDPGMELHLIHYSYGVNSTEKGDLSSESTVSRIRTEHFPLTLESARPSHTSQYLCASKNSSGSFEQFFGPGTRLTVL.

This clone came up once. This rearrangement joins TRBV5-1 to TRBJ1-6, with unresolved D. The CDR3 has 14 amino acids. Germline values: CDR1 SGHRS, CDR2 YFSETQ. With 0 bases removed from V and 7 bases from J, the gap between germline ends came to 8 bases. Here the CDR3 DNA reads TGCGCCAGCAGCTTGGCCGTAACAAATTCACCCCTCCACTTT. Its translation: CASSLAVTNSPLHF.

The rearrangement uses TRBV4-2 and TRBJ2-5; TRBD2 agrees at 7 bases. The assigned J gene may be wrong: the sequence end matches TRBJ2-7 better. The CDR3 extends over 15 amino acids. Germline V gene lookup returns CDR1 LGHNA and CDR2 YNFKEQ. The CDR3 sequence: CASSKAGVGPYEQYF. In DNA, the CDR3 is TGTGCCAGCAGCAAGGCGGGGGTCGGACCCTACGAGCAGTACTTC.

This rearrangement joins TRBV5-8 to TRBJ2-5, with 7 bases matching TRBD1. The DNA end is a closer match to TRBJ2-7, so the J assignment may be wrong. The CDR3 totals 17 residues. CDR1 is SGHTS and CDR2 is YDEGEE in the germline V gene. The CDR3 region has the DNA TGTGCCAGCAGCAAGCACCCACCCGGGACAGCTTCCTACGAGCAGTACTTC. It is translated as CASSKHPPGTASYEQYF.

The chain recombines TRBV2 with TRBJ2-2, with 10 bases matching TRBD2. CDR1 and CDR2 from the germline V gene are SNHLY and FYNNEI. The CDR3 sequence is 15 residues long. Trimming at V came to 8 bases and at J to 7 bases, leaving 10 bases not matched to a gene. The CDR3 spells CASSSSGRAGGELFF. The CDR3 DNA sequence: TGTGCCAGCTCTTCCAGCGGGAGGGCGGGCGGGGAGCTGTTTTTT.

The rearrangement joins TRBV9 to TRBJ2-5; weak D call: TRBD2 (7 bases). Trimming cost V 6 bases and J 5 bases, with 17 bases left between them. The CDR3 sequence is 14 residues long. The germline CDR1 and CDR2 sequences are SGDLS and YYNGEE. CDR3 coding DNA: TGTGCCAGCAACTCGGGGGGCCCCTGGGAGACCCAGTACTTC. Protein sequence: CASNSGGPWETQYF.

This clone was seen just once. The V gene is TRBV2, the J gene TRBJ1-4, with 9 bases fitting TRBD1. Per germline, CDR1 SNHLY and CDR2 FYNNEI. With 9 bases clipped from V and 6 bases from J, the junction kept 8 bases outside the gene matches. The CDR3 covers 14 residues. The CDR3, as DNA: TGTGCCAGGGGAGAGAGGGACAGGGATGAAAAACTGTTTTTT. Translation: CARGERDRDEKLFF.

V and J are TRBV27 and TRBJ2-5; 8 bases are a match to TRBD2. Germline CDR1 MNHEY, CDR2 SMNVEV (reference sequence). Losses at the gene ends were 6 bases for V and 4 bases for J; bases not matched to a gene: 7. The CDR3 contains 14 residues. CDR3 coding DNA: TGTGCCAGCAGCCGGGCGGGAGGTGGAGAGACCCAGTACTTC. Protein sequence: CASSRAGGGETQYF.

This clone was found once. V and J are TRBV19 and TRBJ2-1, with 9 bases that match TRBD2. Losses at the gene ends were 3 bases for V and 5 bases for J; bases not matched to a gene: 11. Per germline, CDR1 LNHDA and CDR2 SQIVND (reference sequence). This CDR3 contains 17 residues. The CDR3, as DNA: TGTGCCAGTAGTATCCCTCGGGCGGGGGGGCAGGACAATGAGCAGTTCTTC. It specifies CASSIPRAGGQDNEQFF.

The CDR3 coding sequence is TGTGCCAGCAGAAGTGCGGGACCCCTACGGGCCTACGAGCAGTACTTC. Amino acid sequence: CASRSAGPLRAYEQYF. The gene calls are TRBV5-8 and TRBJ2-7; maybe TRBD2 (6 bases). Germline V CDR1 and CDR2: SGHTS, YDEGEE. The CDR3 sequence is 16 residues long. Trimming removed 5 bases at V and 2 bases at J, with 20 bases between.